This T cell receptor beta chain was recorded in a study of PD-L1 blockade in urothelial cancer (dated by TCRdb to 2016 to 2017). Describing the broader study: Every patient began therapy in 2014 and was given atezolizumab 1,200 mg intravenously every 3 weeks. About 90% of the roughly 29 patients were identified as males with urothelial cancer of bladder origin, and a prior smoking history was reported by 18 of 29 patients. An ECOG performance status of 0 or 1 was recorded for the patients, and 0 to 3 prior chemotherapy regimens had been received by the patients. Blood samples were analyzed at 3 weeks after treatment start (second dose) and at 6 weeks after treatment start. Blood samples gave a median of 141,255 T cells and 88,000 or so unique TCRs, with a median clonality of approximately 0.08. Somatic, immune and clinical correlates of response to PD-L1 blockade with atezolizumab in urothelial cancer were the focus of an exploratory multi-omic analysis. Pretreatment tumor samples, along with matched peripheral blood collected serially before and after atezolizumab treatment, underwent TCR sequencing. Progression-free survival longer than 6 months counted as durable clinical benefit, and TCR features were additionally tested against both progression-free and overall survival. In the same patients, pretreatment tumors underwent whole exome sequencing and RNA sequencing in addition to TCR sequencing. About 10 patients achieved durable clinical benefit and approximately 20 did not. Pretreatment blood TCR-seq was available for twenty-nine patients, at least one posttreatment blood collection was obtained for 24 patients, and tumor TCR-seq was available for 24 patients. General conclusions and limits of the study: At 3 weeks after the start of treatment, tumor-associated TCR clones in peripheral blood had expanded more in patients with durable benefit (n ≈ 20, p = 0.022). A pretreatment peripheral blood TCR clonality below the median was linked to improved progression-free and overall survival. Because the sample size was small (n ≈ 31) and many of the analyses were exploratory, the results are meant to be hypothesis-generating.

Note on this clone: The antigen it binds to is not known. One base away there is no much larger clone; base qualities are not given.

Spanning cysteine to phenylalanine, the CDR3 consists of 17 amino acids. Just the 51-base CDR3 DNA is kept, in frame starting at base 1. The V end gives up 4 bases and the J end 7 bases, leaving 13 bases in the junction not matched to a gene. CDR1 and CDR2, looked up from the germline V gene, are SGHDT and YYEEEE. The time point label, read with the paper, signifies: pretreatment peripheral blood. The cohort included some 30 patients with locally advanced or metastatic urothelial carcinoma who were treated at Memorial Sloan Kettering on a trial protocol. Peripheral blood mononuclear cells were collected pretreatment and during treatment, with between 1 and 8 total time points per patient. The Qiagen DNeasy Blood extraction kit was used to purify genomic DNA from total PBMCs and tumor samples. PBMCs were collected pretreatment and during treatment, and were isolated and stored as previously described.

Each PCR received spiked-in synthetic TCR analog templates so that absolute template abundance could be estimated from read counts. Using the immunoSEQ assay, TCRbeta CDR3 regions were amplified from genomic DNA with bias-controlled V and J gene primers. Sequencing of rearranged TCRbeta segments was performed at approximately 20X coverage. The authors' analysis ran thus. Clustering was used to correct sequencing errors, and CDR3s were annotated against IMGT so that V, D and J genes could be assigned. Downstream analyses used only productive TCRbeta rearrangements and left out out-of-frame or stop-codon sequences. Clonality was calculated as one minus the Shannon entropy normalized by the log of the number of unique productive sequences. Fisher's exact test with Benjamini-Hochberg correction, using a cutoff of adjusted p below 0.01, was how clones that differed between time points or between blood and tumor were identified. Here the immuneACCESS table is served through TCRdb, limited to in-frame sequences with V and J called. Missing clones are a known gap in these copies; in checked studies unresolved V genes cover under half, and the rest lacks a known reason. The D gene and trimming were derived from the DNA, and the V and J assignments and clone size from that table. Here the sample has tens of thousands of clones; about 90% occur a single time. Of the sample, approximately 1.5% is held by the ten largest clones.

This TCR came from a man aged 55 to 70 with urothelial cancer. The sequence links TRBV5-6 to TRBJ2-5; 13 central bases correspond to TRBD2. The specimen was PBMCs, collected around atezolizumab (anti-PD-L1) treatment. The sequenced DNA is TGTGCCAGCAGCCCGGGACTAGCGGGAACCCAAGTAGGGACCCAGTACTTC. It specifies CASSPGLAGTQVGTQYF.